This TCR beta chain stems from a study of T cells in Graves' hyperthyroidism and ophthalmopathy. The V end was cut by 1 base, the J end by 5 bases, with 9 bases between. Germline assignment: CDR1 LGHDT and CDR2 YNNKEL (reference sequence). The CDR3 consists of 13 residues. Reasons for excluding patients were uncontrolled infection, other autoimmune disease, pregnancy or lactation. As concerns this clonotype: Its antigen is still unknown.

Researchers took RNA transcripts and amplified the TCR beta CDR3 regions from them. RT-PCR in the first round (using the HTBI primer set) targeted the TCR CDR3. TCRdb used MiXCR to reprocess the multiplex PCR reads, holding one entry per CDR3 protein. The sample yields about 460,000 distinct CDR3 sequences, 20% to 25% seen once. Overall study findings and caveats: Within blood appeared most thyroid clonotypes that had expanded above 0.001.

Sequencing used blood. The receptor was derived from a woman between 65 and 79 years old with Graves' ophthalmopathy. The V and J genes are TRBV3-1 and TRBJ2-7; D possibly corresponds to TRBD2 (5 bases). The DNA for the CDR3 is TGTGCCAGCAGCCAAGTTGGAGGCAACGAGCAGTACTTC. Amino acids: CASSQVGGNEQYF.